This TCR beta chain came from a study of control samples from healthy donors and cancer patients. Clones were sequenced by immunoSEQ multiplex PCR, and TCRdb holds only the in-frame ones, with some missing. Found here are 150,000 to 200,000 clones, 90% to 95% of them singletons; the top ten hold under 8.5%. This CDR3 contains 17 residues. V was cut by 3 bases and J by 3 bases, with 15 bases left in between. Germline values: CDR1 SGHAT, CDR2 FQNNGV. The sequence was collected from a woman in her thirties or forties in good health. The sample taken for sequencing was blood. This chain joins TRBV11-2 and TRBJ1-6; D may be TRBD1 (6 bases). CDR3 residues: CASSLQGPHLYNSPLHF. The DNA for the CDR3 is TGTGCCAGCAGCTTGCAGGGGCCACATCTCTATAATTCACCCCTCCACTTT.